Below are 13 T cell receptor beta chains sequenced from a single sample in a study of T cell responses to AZD1222 COVID-19 vaccine (dated by TCRdb to about 2021). Library preparation was by the immunoSEQ multiplex PCR assay. TCRdb limited this immuneACCESS table to in-frame rearrangements with V and J called. A share of clones is missing; checked studies link under half to unresolved V genes, and the rest is unexplained. This sample has over 150,000 clones in its table, and roughly nine tenths of those were observed once. The ten largest clonotypes hold 2.5% to 3% of the sample. In light of the paper, this sample's time point label describes: baseline before first vaccination. The starting material was peripheral blood, obtained on day 0 of AZD1222 vaccination. These receptors all stem from an adult in good health.

This sequence joins TRBV18 and TRBJ1-4; D is unresolved. CDR3 length equals 15 residues. Per germline, CDR1 KGHSH and CDR2 LQKENI. Trimming took 4 bases from V and 10 from J, leaving 19 bases between them. In DNA, the CDR3 is TGTGCCAGCTCACACTCGGGCCCTGGGTCGGTAAAACTGTTTTTT. Translated: CASSHSGPGSVKLFF. Based on the CDR3 plus reference TRBV18 and TRBJ1-4, the full variable domain is NAGVMQNPRHLVRRRGQEARLRCSPMKGHSHVYWYRQLPEEGLKFMVYLQKENIIDESGMPKERFSAEFPKEGPSILRIQQVVRGDSAAYFCASSHSGPGSVKLFFGSGTQLSVL.

V and J are TRBV7-9 and TRBJ2-5, with D maybe TRBD1 (5 bases). The V gene lost 3 bases and the J gene lost 4 bases, with 9 bases spanning the gap. Germline V gene data show CDR1 as SEHNR and CDR2 as FQNEAQ (reference sequence). The CDR3 runs 13 residues. In DNA form, the CDR3 reads TGTGCCAGCAGCTTTCAGGGCACAGAGACCCAGTACTTC. This gives the protein CASSFQGTETQYF.

V gene TRBV2 combines with J gene TRBJ2-3; 11 bases are a match to TRBD2. In germline, CDR1 is SNHLY, CDR2 FYNNEI. CDR3 length equals 14 residues. J was trimmed by 8 bases and V by 7 bases; bases with no gene match: 8. The DNA of the CDR3 is TGTGCCAGCAAGGGACTAGCGGTCCCTAGTACGCAGTATTTT. Translation: CASKGLAVPSTQYF.

J is TRBJ2-7 and V is TRBV7-2, with a weak D call TRBD1 (5 bases). The V gene's germline CDR1 is SGHTA and CDR2 FQGNSA. The length of the CDR3 is 14 residues. V lost 5 bases, J lost 1 base, and 12 bases lay in between. CDR3 sequence (DNA): TGTGCCAGCAGCCCCGATGGGGCGTCCTACGAGCAGTACTTC. Protein sequence: CASSPDGASYEQYF.

The chain combines TRBV27 with TRBJ2-5; D is ambiguous. V was trimmed by 4 bases and J by 3 bases, leaving 15 bases between them. The CDR3 contains 15 residues. Germline V CDR1 and CDR2: MNHEY, SMNVEV (reference sequence). This CDR3 is CASSSHGRNKETQYF. The CDR3 DNA reads as TGTGCCAGCAGTTCCCACGGACGGAATAAAGAGACCCAGTACTTC.

This rearrangement joins TRBV7-8 to TRBJ2-1; D gene uncertain. Germline V gives CDR1 SGHVS, CDR2 FQNEAQ. V shed 4 bases and J shed 4 bases, with 20 bases lying between them. This CDR3 spans 17 amino acids. The CDR3 here is CASSSPGPLGVYNEQFF. DNA of the CDR3: TGTGCCAGCAGCTCCCCGGGTCCTCTTGGTGTATACAATGAGCAGTTCTTC.

The chain couples TRBV21-1 to TRBJ1-1. TRBV21-1 is reported as a pseudogene. CDR3 length: 15 amino acids. The CDR3 DNA follows: TGTGCCAGCAGCAAAGAGGCGGGCTCAGGCACTGAAGCTTTCTTT. Residues: CASSKEAGSGTEAFF.

This clone was seen a single time. The chain's CDR3 is CSVEAGSYGYTF. The CDR3 region has the DNA TGCAGCGTTGAGGCGGGGTCCTATGGCTACACCTTC. The chain combines TRBV29-1 with TRBJ1-2; no reliable D call. Germline V gives CDR1 SQVTM, CDR2 ANQGSEA. The CDR3 has 12 residues. Trimming left V 3 bases short and J 4 bases short, with 9 bases between.

This chain joins TRBV28 and TRBJ2-7, with D perhaps matching TRBD2 (5 bases). Trimming left V 5 bases short and J 3 bases short, with 20 bases between. This CDR3 has 16 residues. Per the germline V gene, CDR1 is MDHEN and CDR2 is SYDVKM. The CDR3 spells CASSPRGKIQGYEQYF. The CDR3 DNA sequence: TGTGCCAGCAGTCCCCGAGGGAAAATCCAAGGCTACGAGCAGTACTTC.

The CDR3 spells CASSLDRTYGYTF. CDR3 sequence (DNA): TGCGCCAGCAGCTTGGACAGGACCTATGGCTACACCTTC. This chain joins TRBV5-1 and TRBJ1-2, with a tentative D call TRBD1 (5 bases). The CDR3 is made up of 13 amino acids. Trimming shortened V by 0 bases and J by 4 bases, and 7 bases separated the two germline ends. The germline V gene encodes CDR1 SGHRS and CDR2 YFSETQ. Full variable domain (rest looked up from reference TRBV5-1 and TRBJ1-2): KAGVTQTPRYLIKTRGQQVTLSCSPISGHRSVSWYQQTPGQGLQFLFEYFSETQRNKGNFPGRFSGRQFSNSRSEMNVSTLELGDSALYLCASSLDRTYGYTFGSGTRLTVV.

The V gene is TRBV19, the J gene TRBJ1-1, with TRBD1 identical over 8 bases. V was pared by 8 bases and J by 5 bases, with 7 bases of the junction left unmatched. The V gene's germline CDR1 is LNHDA and CDR2 SQIVND (reference sequence). The CDR3 length is 13 residues. The CDR3 sequence: CASAEDRATEAFF. CDR3 DNA: TGTGCCAGTGCGGAGGACAGGGCGACTGAAGCTTTCTTT.

The chain combines TRBV3-1 (or the pseudogene TRBV3-2) with TRBJ1-2; D gene unclear. Trimming cost V 1 base and J 1 base, with 7 bases left between them. The CDR3 extends over 14 amino acids. Germline CDR1 reads LGHDT; CDR2 reads YNNKEL (reference sequence). The CDR3 nucleotides are TGTGCCAGCAGCCAAGTTGACAATAACTATGGCTACACCTTC. This encodes CASSQVDNNYGYTF.

The J gene is TRBJ1-4, the V gene TRBV28; the D is unclear. The germline V gene has CDR1 MDHEN and CDR2 SYDVKM. This CDR3 spans 13 amino acids. V was pared by 6 bases and J by 0 bases, with 5 bases between. CDR3 sequence reads: CASSLPTNEKLFF. DNA of the CDR3: TGTGCCAGCAGCCTCCCAACTAATGAAAAACTGTTTTTT.